The entry below describes one T cell receptor beta chain. This entry belongs to a study of blood T cell repertoires in COVID-19. About the study: Acute and convalescent COVID-19 samples came from the United States, Italy and Spain. The cDNA or gDNA used as material had been derived from T cells, B-cell-depleted T cells, or PBMCs.

The CDR3 runs to 15 residues. J lost 7 bases, V lost 6 bases, and 9 bases had no gene match. CDR1 and CDR2 from the germline V gene are MNHEY and SVGAGI. Authors' processing steps: Amplifying reference gene primers gave estimates of nucleated cell counts. Some clones are missing from TCRdb's copy, which holds only in-frame ones; the method was immunoSEQ multiplex PCR. V and J calls and clone size are copied from that table; D and trimming were computed from the DNA. The sample records some 250,000 clones, 88% being singletons. The TCR originated in a woman in her thirties or forties who had recovered from COVID-19. The V gene is TRBV6-5, the J gene TRBJ2-4; 10 nucleotides align to TRBD2. The sample taken for sequencing was peripheral blood. This CDR3 reads CASSPSGRAGNIQYF. In nucleotides, the CDR3 is TGTGCCAGCAGCCCCAGCGGGAGGGCCGGGAACATTCAGTACTTC.